The 20 T cell receptor beta chains listed next were all sequenced from one sample in a study of shared clonotypes between healthy human individuals. In the naive CD8 group, cells lacked CD45RO and were positively selected for CCR7, so terminally differentiated effector memory CD45RA+ cells were left out. Method: immunoSEQ multiplex PCR; TCRdb's copy keeps in-frame clones and lacks some. Among almost 700,000 clones listed, 90% to 95% were seen once. Sequencing input: naive CD8+ T cells sorted from blood. Source of these receptors: a man younger than 40 in good health.

This chain joins TRBV19 and TRBJ2-5; D perhaps matches TRBD1 (5 bases). The CDR3 consists of 15 residues. Germline V gene lookup returns CDR1 LNHDA and CDR2 SQIVND (reference sequence). Trimming cost V 5 bases and J 1 base, with 14 bases left between them. CDR3 bases: TGTGCCAGTAGTGCCTCCTTCAGGGTCCAAGAGACCCAGTACTTC. Translated, it gives CASSASFRVQETQYF.

J is TRBJ2-1 and V is TRBV27; D remains ambiguous. There are 15 residues in the CDR3. Germline loops: CDR1 MNHEY, CDR2 SMNVEV (reference sequence). V shed 4 bases and J shed 7 bases, with 17 bases lying between them. The DNA for the CDR3 is TGTGCCAGCAGTTCAACAATCCCTATTCTTAATGAGCAGTTCTTC. It codes for CASSSTIPILNEQFF.

The chain uses TRBV6-5 and TRBJ2-7; TRBD2 aligns across 10 bases. This CDR3 spans 16 amino acids. Germline CDR1 reads MNHEY; CDR2 reads SVGAGI. The trim removed 3 bases at V and 4 bases at J, leaving 9 bases unmatched. The CDR3 here is CASSYLAGAETYEQYF. CDR3 sequence (DNA): TGTGCCAGCAGTTATCTAGCGGGAGCTGAAACTTACGAGCAGTACTTC.

This chain joins TRBV19 and TRBJ2-7; TRBD2 agrees at 8 bases. CDR3 length: 15 amino acids. J gave up 1 base and V 2 bases, and 4 bases lay outside the gene matches. CDR1 is LNHDA, CDR2 SQIVND, per germline (reference sequence). CDR3 amino acids: CASSIYSSGSYEQYF. Written as DNA, the CDR3 is TGTGCCAGTAGTATATATTCTAGCGGGTCCTACGAGCAGTACTTC.

The chain uses TRBV25-1 and TRBJ2-5; D gene uncertain. CDR3 size: 15 residues. Trimming took 6 bases from V and 4 from J, leaving 18 bases between them. From germline, CDR1 is MGHDK and CDR2 SYGVNS. DNA for the CDR3: TGTGCCAGCAGAACAGACAATATGATTTCAGAGACCCAGTACTTC. It specifies CASRTDNMISETQYF.

This clone was counted once. The J gene is TRBJ1-2, the V gene TRBV4-2; D is unclear. V was pared by 4 bases and J by 2 bases, with 14 bases between. The CDR3 is made up of 15 amino acids. Germline-derived CDR1 and CDR2 are LGHNA and YNFKEQ. For the CDR3, the DNA is TGTGCCAGCAGCCCCCCCGGTCCAAGGAACTATGGCTACACCTTC. Encoded protein: CASSPPGPRNYGYTF.

This clone appeared once. The chain has TRBV7-9 and TRBJ2-1; D gene unclear. The V gene's germline CDR1 is SEHNR and CDR2 FQNEAQ (reference sequence). V was shortened by 3 bases and J by 6 bases, with 6 bases between the two germline ends. There are 12 residues in the CDR3. DNA for the CDR3: TGTGCCAGCAGCTTTAGTCCCAATGAGCAGTTCTTC. Translating it yields CASSFSPNEQFF.

The gene calls are TRBV15 and TRBJ2-1; 9 bases are shared with TRBD1. With V trimmed by 0 bases and J by 15 bases, 18 bases remained unmatched. Germline V gene lookup returns CDR1 LNHNV and CDR2 YYDKDF (reference sequence). CDR3 length equals 17 residues. CDR3 residues: CATSREPPGQGRATLFF. CDR3 bases: TGTGCCACCAGCAGAGAGCCCCCCGGACAGGGGCGCGCTACCCTGTTCTTC.

The genes are TRBV2 and TRBJ2-1; D is possibly TRBD2 (5 bases). The germline V and J ends were trimmed by 5 bases and 5 bases, with 16 bases remaining between them. The germline V gene has CDR1 SNHLY and CDR2 FYNNEI. The CDR3 length is 15 residues. CDR3 amino acids: CASSPGPHGDNEQFF. The CDR3 nucleotides are TGTGCCAGCAGTCCTGGACCCCACGGGGACAATGAGCAGTTCTTC.

The rearrangement uses TRBV9 and TRBJ1-2, with a tentative D call TRBD1 (6 bases). V lost 3 bases and J lost 3, with 15 bases in between. This CDR3 contains 15 residues. The germline V gene has CDR1 SGDLS and CDR2 YYNGEE. Here the CDR3 reads CASSAGTIGDYGYTF. CDR3 nucleotides: TGTGCCAGCAGCGCTGGGACAATCGGGGACTATGGCTACACCTTC.

J is TRBJ2-1 and V is TRBV10-1, with 14 bases identical to TRBD2. V gave up 7 bases and J gave up 1 base; unmatched junction bases: 12. CDR1 WNHNN and CDR2 SYGVQD come from the germline V gene (reference sequence). This CDR3 contains 19 residues. For the CDR3, the DNA is TGCGCCAGCAAAGAGACTAGCGGGAGGGCCCGAGTTTCCTACAATGAGCAGTTCTTC. It codes for CASKETSGRARVSYNEQFF.

The gene calls are TRBV10-2 and TRBJ2-7; D tentatively reads TRBD1 or TRBD2 (6 bases each). The CDR3 sequence is 18 residues long. In germline, CDR1 is WSHSY, CDR2 SAAADI. Trimming stripped 6 bases from V and 1 base from J, with 25 bases between. The CDR3 protein is CASRPSRGGTEQSYEQYF. The CDR3 coding sequence is TGCGCCAGCAGACCCTCCCGAGGGGGGACGGAACAATCCTACGAGCAGTACTTC.

In the case of this clone: The same CDR3 is also encoded by other DNA sequences in this sample. This chain uses TRBV2 with TRBJ2-7; D call uncertain. CDR1 and CDR2 from the germline V gene are SNHLY and FYNNEI. The CDR3 covers 10 residues. V lost 6 bases, J lost 5 bases, and 5 bases lay in between. Here the CDR3 reads CASRGHEQYF. Written as DNA, the CDR3 is TGTGCCAGCAGAGGTCACGAGCAGTACTTC.

On this clone: The sample holds other DNA sequences that translate to the same CDR3. This chain links TRBV27 with TRBJ1-2; D perhaps matches TRBD1 (6 bases). The CDR3 has 14 amino acids. Trimming cost V 3 bases and J 4 bases, with 12 bases left between them. Germline lookup yields CDR1 MNHEY and CDR2 SMNVEV (reference sequence). This chain's CDR3 is CASSLTGIGYGYTF. The CDR3 coding sequence is TGTGCCAGCAGTTTGACAGGAATCGGCTATGGCTACACCTTC.

This chain uses TRBV2 with TRBJ2-7; D may match TRBD1 or TRBD2 (5 bases each). The germline gives CDR1 SNHLY, CDR2 FYNNEI. The CDR3 runs to 13 residues. Trimming removed 3 bases at V and 3 bases at J, with 9 bases between. The CDR3 nucleotides read TGTGCCAGCAGTGACAGTGGGGGCTACGAGCAGTACTTC. Its protein is CASSDSGGYEQYF.

The rearrangement links TRBV21-1 to TRBJ2-1; the table's TRBD2 call for D was not verified on the DNA. TRBV21-1 is a documented pseudogene. This CDR3 is built from 13 residues. The CDR3 protein is CASSKALDNEQFF. For the CDR3, the DNA is TGTGCCAGCAGCAAAGCGCTAGACAATGAGCAGTTCTTC.

This chain links TRBV30 with TRBJ1-5; D not resolved. Germline CDR1 GTSNPN, CDR2 SVGIG (reference sequence). Trimming stripped 4 bases from V and 3 bases from J, with 13 bases between. The CDR3 is made up of 14 amino acids. The CDR3 protein is CAWTTSGFNQPQHF. For the CDR3, the DNA is TGTGCCTGGACTACTTCAGGTTTCAATCAGCCCCAGCATTTT.

V usage is TRBV6-5 and J usage is TRBJ1-2; 7 bases match TRBD1. V was pared by 4 bases and J by 8 bases, with 7 bases of the junction left unmatched. The germline gives CDR1 MNHEY, CDR2 SVGAGI. This CDR3 comprises 13 residues. CDR3 sequence: CASSSEGAQGYTF. As DNA, the CDR3 is TGTGCCAGCAGTTCCGAGGGGGCGCAGGGCTACACCTTC.

In this sample, this clone turned up a few times. The chain is built from TRBV7-2 and TRBJ2-4; D not certain. The CDR3 runs 12 residues. Germline assignment: CDR1 SGHTA and CDR2 FQGNSA. With 11 bases removed from V and 4 bases from J, the gap between germline ends came to 12 bases. The CDR3 region has the DNA TGTGCCGGAGAAGGAGCTAAAAACATTCAGTACTTC. This gives the protein CAGEGAKNIQYF. Looking up the rest from reference TRBV7-2 and TRBJ2-4 gives the full variable domain: GAGVSQSPSNKVTEKGKDVELRCDPISGHTALYWYRQSLGQGLEFLIYFQGNSAPDKSGLPSDRFSAERTGGSVSTLTIQRTQQEDSAVYLCAGEGAKNIQYFGAGTRLSVL.

This clone was seen a single time. V is TRBV28 and J is TRBJ2-3; D gene uncertain. With 3 bases removed from V and 8 bases from J, the gap between germline ends came to 9 bases. The CDR3 totals 12 residues. Per germline, CDR1 MDHEN and CDR2 SYDVKM. The CDR3 reads CASSFIWGTQYF. Here the CDR3 DNA reads TGTGCCAGCAGTTTCATCTGGGGTACGCAGTATTTT.